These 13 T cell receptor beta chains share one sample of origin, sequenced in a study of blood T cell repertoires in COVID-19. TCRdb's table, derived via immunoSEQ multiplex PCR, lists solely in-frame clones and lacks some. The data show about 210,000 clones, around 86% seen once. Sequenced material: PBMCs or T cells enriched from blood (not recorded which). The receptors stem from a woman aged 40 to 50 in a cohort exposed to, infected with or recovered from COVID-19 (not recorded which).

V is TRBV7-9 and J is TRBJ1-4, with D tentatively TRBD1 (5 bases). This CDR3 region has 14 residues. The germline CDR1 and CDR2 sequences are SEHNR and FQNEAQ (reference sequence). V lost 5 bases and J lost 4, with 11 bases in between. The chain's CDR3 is CASSIDRSNEKLFF. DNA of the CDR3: TGTGCCAGCAGCATCGACAGAAGTAATGAAAAACTGTTTTTT.

The CDR3 here is CASSLGTGISGELFF. For the CDR3, the DNA is TGTGCCAGCAGTCTCGGGACAGGGATTTCCGGGGAGCTGTTTTTT. The J gene is TRBJ2-2, the V gene TRBV3-1 (or the pseudogene TRBV3-2); 9 bases agree with TRBD1. CDR1 LGHDT and CDR2 YNNKEL come from the germline V gene (reference sequence). The trim removed 6 bases at V and 6 bases at J, leaving 8 bases unmatched. CDR3 length: 15 amino acids.

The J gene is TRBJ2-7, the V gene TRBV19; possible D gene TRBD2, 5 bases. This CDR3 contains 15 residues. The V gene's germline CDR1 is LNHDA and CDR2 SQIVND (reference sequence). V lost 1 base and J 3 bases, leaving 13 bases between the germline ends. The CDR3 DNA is TGTGCCAGTAGTATAGTCGGGGTAGCTGGCTACGAGCAGTACTTC. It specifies CASSIVGVAGYEQYF. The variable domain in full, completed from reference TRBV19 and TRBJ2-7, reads DGGITQSPKYLFRKEGQNVTLSCEQNLNHDAMYWYRQDPGQGLRLIYYSQIVNDFQKGDIAEGYSVSREKKESFPLTVTSAQKNPTAFYLCASSIVGVAGYEQYFGPGTRLTVT.

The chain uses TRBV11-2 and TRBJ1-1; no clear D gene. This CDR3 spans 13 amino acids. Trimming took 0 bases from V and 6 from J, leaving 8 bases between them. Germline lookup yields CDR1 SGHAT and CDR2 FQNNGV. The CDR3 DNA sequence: TGTGCCAGCAGCTTAGATCTGGAGGCTGAAGCTTTCTTT. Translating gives CASSLDLEAEAFF.

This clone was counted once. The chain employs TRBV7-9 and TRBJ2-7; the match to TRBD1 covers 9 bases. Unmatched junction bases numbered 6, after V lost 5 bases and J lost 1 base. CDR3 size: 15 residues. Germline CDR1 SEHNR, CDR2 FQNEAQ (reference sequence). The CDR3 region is CASSRPTGGSYEQYF. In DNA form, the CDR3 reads TGTGCCAGCAGCAGGCCGACAGGGGGGTCCTACGAGCAGTACTTC.

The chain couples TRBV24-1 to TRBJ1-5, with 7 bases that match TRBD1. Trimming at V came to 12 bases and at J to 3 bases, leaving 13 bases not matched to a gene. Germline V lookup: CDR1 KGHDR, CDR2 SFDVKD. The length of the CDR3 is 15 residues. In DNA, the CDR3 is TGTGCCGCCGGAAGTTCGGACAGGCACAATCAGCCCCAGCATTTT. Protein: CAAGSSDRHNQPQHF.

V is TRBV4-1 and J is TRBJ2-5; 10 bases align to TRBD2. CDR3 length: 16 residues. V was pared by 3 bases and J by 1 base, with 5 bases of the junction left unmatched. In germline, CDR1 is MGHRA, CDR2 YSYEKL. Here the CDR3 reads CASSQSLAGAQETQYF. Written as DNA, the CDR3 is TGCGCCAGCAGCCAGTCTCTAGCGGGGGCCCAAGAGACCCAGTACTTC.

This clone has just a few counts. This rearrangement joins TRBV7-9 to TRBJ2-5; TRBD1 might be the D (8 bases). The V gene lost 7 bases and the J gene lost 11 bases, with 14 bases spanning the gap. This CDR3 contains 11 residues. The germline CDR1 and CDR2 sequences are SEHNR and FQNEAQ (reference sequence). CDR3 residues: CASNRGGEQYF. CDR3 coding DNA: TGTGCCAGCAACAGGGGGGGGGAACAGTACTTC.

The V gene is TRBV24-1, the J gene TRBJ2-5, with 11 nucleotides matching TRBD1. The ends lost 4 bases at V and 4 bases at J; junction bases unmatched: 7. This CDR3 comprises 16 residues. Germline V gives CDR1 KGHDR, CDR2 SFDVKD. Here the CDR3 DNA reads TGTGCCACCAGTGACCCCGGGACAGGGGGGAGAGAGACCCAGTACTTC. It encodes CATSDPGTGGRETQYF.

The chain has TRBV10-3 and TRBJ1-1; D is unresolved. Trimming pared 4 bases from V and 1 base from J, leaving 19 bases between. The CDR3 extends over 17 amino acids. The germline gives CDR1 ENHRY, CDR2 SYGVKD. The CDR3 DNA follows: TGTGCCATCAGTGCATCGGAGGACCGGGCTGCGAACACTGAAGCTTTCTTT. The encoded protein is CAISASEDRAANTEAFF.

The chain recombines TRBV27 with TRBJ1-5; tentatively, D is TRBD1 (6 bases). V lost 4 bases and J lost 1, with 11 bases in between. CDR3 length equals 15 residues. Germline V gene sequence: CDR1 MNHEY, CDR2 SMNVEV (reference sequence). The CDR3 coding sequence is TGTGCCAGCAGTTGGGGCAGGGGAAGCAATCAGCCCCAGCATTTT. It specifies CASSWGRGSNQPQHF.

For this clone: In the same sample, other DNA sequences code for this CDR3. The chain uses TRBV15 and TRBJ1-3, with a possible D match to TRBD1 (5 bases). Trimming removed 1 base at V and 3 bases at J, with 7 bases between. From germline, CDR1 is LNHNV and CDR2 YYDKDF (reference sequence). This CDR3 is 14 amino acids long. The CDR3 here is CATSRGGGGNTIYF. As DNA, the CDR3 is TGTGCCACCAGCAGAGGGGGGGGTGGAAACACCATATATTTT. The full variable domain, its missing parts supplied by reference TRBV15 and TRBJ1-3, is DAMVIQNPRYQVTQFGKPVTLSCSQTLNHNVMYWYQQKSSQAPKLLFHYYDKDFNNEADTPDNFQSRRPNTSFCFLDIRSPGLGDTAMYLCATSRGGGGNTIYFGEGSWLTVV.

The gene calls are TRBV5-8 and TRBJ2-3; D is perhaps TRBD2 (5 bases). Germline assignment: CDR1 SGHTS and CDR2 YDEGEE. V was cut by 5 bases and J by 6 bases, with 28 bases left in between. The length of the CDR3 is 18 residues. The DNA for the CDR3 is TGTGCCAGCAGAAGCACGTTGAGCCCGAGGGCCTCGCAGGATACGCAGTATTTT. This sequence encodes CASRSTLSPRASQDTQYF.